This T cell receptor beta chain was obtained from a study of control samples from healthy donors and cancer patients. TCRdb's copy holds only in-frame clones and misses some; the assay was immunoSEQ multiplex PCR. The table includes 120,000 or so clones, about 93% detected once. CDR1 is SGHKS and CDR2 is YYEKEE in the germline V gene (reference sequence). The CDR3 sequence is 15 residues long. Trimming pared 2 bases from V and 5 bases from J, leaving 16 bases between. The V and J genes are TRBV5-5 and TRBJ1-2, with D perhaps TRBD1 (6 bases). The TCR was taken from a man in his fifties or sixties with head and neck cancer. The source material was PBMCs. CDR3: CASSLKAGAGYGYTF. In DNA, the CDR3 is TGTGCCAGCAGCTTAAAGGCAGGGGCAGGGTATGGCTACACCTTC.